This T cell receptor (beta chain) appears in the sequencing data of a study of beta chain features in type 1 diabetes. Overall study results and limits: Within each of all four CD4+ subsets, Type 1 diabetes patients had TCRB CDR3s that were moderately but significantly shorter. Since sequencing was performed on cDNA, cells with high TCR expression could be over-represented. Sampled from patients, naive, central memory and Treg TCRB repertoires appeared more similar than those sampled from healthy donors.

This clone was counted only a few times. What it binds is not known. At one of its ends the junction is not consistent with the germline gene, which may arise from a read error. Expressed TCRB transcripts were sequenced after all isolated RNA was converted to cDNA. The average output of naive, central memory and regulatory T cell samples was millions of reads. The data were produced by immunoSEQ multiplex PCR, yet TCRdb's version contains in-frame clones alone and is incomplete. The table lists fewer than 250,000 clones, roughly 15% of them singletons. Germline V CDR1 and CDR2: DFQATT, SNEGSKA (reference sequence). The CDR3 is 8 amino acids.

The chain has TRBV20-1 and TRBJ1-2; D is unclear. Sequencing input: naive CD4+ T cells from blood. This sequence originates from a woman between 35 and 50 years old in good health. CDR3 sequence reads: CSASLGHF. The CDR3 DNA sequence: TGCAGTGCTAGTTTGGGCCACTTC.